These T cell receptor beta chains were read from a single sample in a study of response to subunit inactivated influenza vaccine. Each CDR3 protein is one row after TCRdb ran MiXCR on the RT-PCR reads. The sample lists about 800,000 distinct CDR3 sequences, 21% occurring once. The source was PBMCs from blood, collected roughly 5 days after vaccination. These receptors were taken from a man aged 45-65 years who received an inactivated influenza vaccine. The CDR3 runs from the conserved cysteine through the conserved F or W. D genes are given only for firm matches. Rows may omit the clone size; those that give it use once, few, many or a size class.

TRBV7-2,NA,TRBJ2-5,few,CASSLTAGGGTQETQYF,TGTGCCAGCAGCTTGACGGCTGGGGGGGGCACCCAAGAGACCCAGTACTTC
TRBV7-8,NA,TRBJ1-4,few,CASSLALHHTNEKLFF,TGTGCCAGCAGCTTAGCGCTACACCATACTAATGAAAAACTGTTTTTT
TRBV6-5,NA,TRBJ2-7,many,CASSYKRRSVSYEQYF,TGTGCCAGCAGTTATAAACGACGGTCCGTCTCCTACGAGCAGTACTTC
TRBV29-1,TRBD1,TRBJ2-3,NA,CSVSDRVLADTQYF,TGCAGCGTTTCCGACAGGGTTTTGGCAGATACGCAGTATTTT
TRBV10-3,NA,TRBJ2-1,NA,CAIRLSMGSGFNEQFF,TGTGCCATCAGACTCAGCATGGGGTCCGGCTTCAATGAGCAGTTCTTC
TRBV7-2,NA,TRBJ2-7,NA,CASSLGPGFYEQYF,TGTGCCAGCAGCTTAGGGCCAGGGTTTTACGAGCAGTACTTC
TRBV6-1,NA,TRBJ1-6,few,CASSASLTSSYNSPLHF,TGTGCCAGCAGTGCGTCTTTGACGAGCTCCTATAATTCACCCCTCCACTTT
TRBV5-1,TRBD1,TRBJ2-1,NA,CASSSAGQGSGEQFF,TGCGCCAGCAGCTCCGCGGGACAGGGGTCCGGTGAGCAGTTCTTC
TRBV12-3/TRBV12-4,NA,TRBJ1-2,NA,CASRKREAGGYAF,TGTGCCAGCAGAAAAAGGGAAGCGGGCGGCTACGCCTTC
TRBV9,NA,TRBJ1-4,NA,CASSPGWGEEKLFF,TGTGCCAGCAGCCCCGGTTGGGGGGAGGAAAAACTGTTTTTT